The 32 T cell receptor beta chains given below trace back to one sample, sequenced in a study of blood T cell repertoires in COVID-19. The data were produced by immunoSEQ multiplex PCR, yet TCRdb's version contains in-frame clones alone and is incomplete. The repertoire holds tens of thousands of clones, with around 88% as singletons. The sequenced sample consisted of peripheral blood. The receptor set was obtained from a woman older than 75 with acute or convalescent COVID-19.

The V gene is TRBV7-2, the J gene TRBJ2-7; perhaps TRBD2 as D (7 bases). This CDR3 is 14 amino acids long. Deletions cut 0 bases from V and 4 bases from J, with 10 bases between. Per germline, CDR1 SGHTA and CDR2 FQGNSA. CDR3 nucleotides: TGTGCCAGCAGCTTAGCGGGGGGGCCGTACGAGCAGTACTTC. This encodes CASSLAGGPYEQYF. The whole variable domain, remainder taken from reference TRBV7-2 and TRBJ2-7, is GAGVSQSPSNKVTEKGKDVELRCDPISGHTALYWYRQSLGQGLEFLIYFQGNSAPDKSGLPSDRFSAERTGGSVSTLTIQRTQQEDSAVYLCASSLAGGPYEQYFGPGTRLTVT.

The chain recombines TRBV7-2 with TRBJ2-3, with a tentative D call TRBD1 (6 bases). Germline CDR1 is SGHTA and CDR2 is FQGNSA. The CDR3 has 14 residues. V was shortened by 1 base and J by 4 bases, with 9 bases between the two germline ends. The CDR3 spells CASSLVRGSDTQYF. CDR3 sequence (DNA): TGTGCCAGCAGCTTAGTCAGGGGATCAGATACGCAGTATTTT.

V usage is TRBV2 and J usage is TRBJ1-2, with TRBD1 identical over 12 bases. Unmatched junction bases numbered 7, after V lost 3 bases and J lost 8 bases. This CDR3 region has 15 residues. Germline lookup yields CDR1 SNHLY and CDR2 FYNNEI. The CDR3 loop reads CASSDQGQGARGYTF. In nucleotides, the CDR3 is TGTGCCAGCAGTGACCAGGGACAGGGGGCGCGCGGCTACACCTTC.

The chain employs TRBV6-2 or TRBV6-3 and TRBJ1-1, with 8 bases lining up with TRBD1. The CDR3 runs to 15 residues. Germline V lookup: CDR1 MNHEY, CDR2 SVGEGT. V shed 2 bases and J 5 bases; nucleotides not matched to a gene: 7. The CDR3 nucleotides read TGTGCCAGCAGTTACCCCGGACAGGGTGGGACTGAAGCTTTCTTT. Translated, it gives CASSYPGQGGTEAFF.

The genes are TRBV18 and TRBJ1-6; no clear D. CDR3 length equals 14 residues. Germline-derived CDR1 and CDR2 are KGHSH and LQKENI. Trimming took 2 bases from V and 10 from J, leaving 12 bases between them. The CDR3 region is CASSPDRKASPLHF. In DNA form, the CDR3 reads TGTGCCAGCTCACCAGATCGGAAAGCGTCACCCCTCCACTTT.

The chain joins TRBV5-4 to TRBJ1-6, with 7 nucleotides matching TRBD1. Germline CDR1 reads SGHNT; CDR2 reads YYREEE (reference sequence). The CDR3 covers 15 residues. Germline trimming cut 4 bases from V and 8 bases from J; bases unmatched to any gene: 9. The CDR3 DNA is TGTGCCAGCAGCACATACAGGGGTGACCATTCACCCCTCCACTTT. Translating gives CASSTYRGDHSPLHF.

The J gene is TRBJ2-3, the V gene TRBV6-1, with D perhaps matching TRBD1 (5 bases). V lost 0 bases, J lost 2 bases, and 21 bases lay in between. This CDR3 comprises 19 residues. Germline assignment: CDR1 MNHNS and CDR2 SASEGT. CDR3 bases: TGTGCCAGCAGTGAAGCCCTACAGTTGGGGCCCGAACCCACAGATACGCAGTATTTT. Translated, it gives CASSEALQLGPEPTDTQYF.

The genes are TRBV19 and TRBJ1-1; 7 bases are shared with TRBD1. The CDR3 consists of 16 residues. Germline loops: CDR1 LNHDA, CDR2 SQIVND (reference sequence). J lost 1 base, V lost 5 bases, and 10 bases had no gene match. The CDR3 DNA sequence: TGTGCCAGTAGTCCCTTACGGGGACAGACGAACACTGAAGCTTTCTTT. Translated: CASSPLRGQTNTEAFF.

J is TRBJ2-3 and V is TRBV7-9, with TRBD2 matching 10 bases. The CDR3 loop spans 17 amino acids. With V trimmed by 1 base and J by 4 bases, 8 bases remained unmatched. CDR1 SEHNR and CDR2 FQNEAQ come from the germline V gene (reference sequence). CDR3 bases: TGTGCCAGCAGCTTAGGTCCCCTAGCGGGAGCCCCAGATACGCAGTATTTT. Translated, it gives CASSLGPLAGAPDTQYF.

This clone was counted between two and nine times. The chain is built from TRBV7-2 and TRBJ2-7, with D unresolved. This CDR3 contains 15 residues. Looked up from germline, CDR1 is SGHTA and CDR2 is FQGNSA. V lost 1 base and J 4 bases, leaving 14 bases between the germline ends. CDR3 DNA sequence: TGTGCCAGCAGCTTAGGGAATGAGGTAGTGTACGAGCAGTACTTC. Translation: CASSLGNEVVYEQYF.

This clone was counted a single time. CDR3: CASSFTPRTDTYEQYF. DNA of the CDR3: TGTGCCAGCAGTTTCACCCCCCGGACTGACACCTACGAGCAGTACTTC. This chain links TRBV27 with TRBJ2-7; possibly TRBD2 for D (5 bases). From germline, CDR1 is MNHEY and CDR2 SMNVEV (reference sequence). The CDR3 totals 16 residues. V was clipped by 3 bases and J by 2 bases, with 17 bases between them.

The rearrangement links TRBV18 to TRBJ2-1; 9 bases are a match to TRBD2. This CDR3 has 19 residues. Germline lookup yields CDR1 KGHSH and CDR2 LQKENI. J lost 0 bases, V lost 4 bases, and 13 bases had no gene match. The CDR3 DNA reads as TGTGCCAGCTCACGGATGGAGCGGGGGGCCCGGAGCTCCTACAATGAGCAGTTCTTC. It translates to CASSRMERGARSSYNEQFF.

The chain uses TRBV28 and TRBJ2-5; 11 nucleotides align to TRBD1. Germline CDR1 and CDR2: MDHEN and SYDVKM. CDR3 length: 14 residues. V lost 7 bases, J lost 7 bases, and 8 bases stayed unmatched. The CDR3 nucleotides are TGTGCCAGCACCCGGGACAGGGGGACGGGGACCCAGTACTTC. Protein: CASTRDRGTGTQYF.

This clone was counted between two and nine times. At one end, the junction sequence differs from germline, possibly due to a read error. The chain couples TRBV7-7 to TRBJ2-1; 11 bases match TRBD2. Germline CDR1 SSHAT, CDR2 FNYEAQ (reference sequence). The CDR3 has 15 amino acids. DNA of the CDR3: TGTGCTAGCAGCAAACTAGCGGGAGCGGGCAATGAGCAGTTCTTC. This encodes CASSKLAGAGNEQFF.

The chain combines TRBV27 with TRBJ2-5, with TRBD2 as a possible D gene (7 bases). The V end was cut by 4 bases, the J end by 4 bases, with 13 bases between. Germline V gene data show CDR1 as MNHEY and CDR2 as SMNVEV (reference sequence). The CDR3 totals 14 residues. The CDR3 protein is CASSSGGGRETQYF. The CDR3 coding sequence is TGTGCCAGCAGTTCCGGGGGCGGGAGAGAGACCCAGTACTTC.

This clone was detected only once. The chain has TRBV18 and TRBJ2-3; D may be TRBD1 (6 bases). CDR3 length: 13 residues. Germline V gives CDR1 KGHSH, CDR2 LQKENI. Trimming stripped 4 bases from V and 6 bases from J, with 11 bases between. The CDR3 coding sequence is TGTGCCAGCTCACGCGACAGGAGTGATACGCAGTATTTT. As protein: CASSRDRSDTQYF.

The chain links TRBV29-1 to TRBJ1-1; tentatively, D is TRBD1 (5 bases). Between the trimmed V and J ends, which lost 5 bases and 8 bases, there was a span of 21 bases. This CDR3 spans 14 amino acids. The germline gives CDR1 SQVTM, CDR2 ANQGSEA. This CDR3 reads CSVLRRSAAGEAFF. The CDR3 DNA sequence: TGCAGCGTTCTTCGGCGTTCGGCAGCAGGGGAAGCTTTCTTT.

This clone was counted between two and nine times. The genes are TRBV6-6 and TRBJ1-1; TRBD1 matches at 8 bases. The CDR3 consists of 14 residues. From germline, CDR1 is MNHNY and CDR2 SVGAGI (reference sequence). V trimming: 6 bases; J trimming: 5 bases; junction bases outside the gene matches: 8. CDR3 DNA: TGTGCCAGCAGCGCAGGGGGCTCGAGGACTGAAGCTTTCTTT. It is translated as CASSAGGSRTEAFF.

Points on this clone: Distinct nucleotide sequences in the sample also encode this CDR3. V usage is TRBV5-4 and J usage is TRBJ1-1, with a tentative D call TRBD1 (5 bases). The CDR3 spans 13 residues. V dropped 2 bases and J dropped 1 base, with 6 bases sitting between them. Looked up from germline, CDR1 is SGHNT and CDR2 is YYREEE (reference sequence). The CDR3: CASSFDRNTEAFF. The CDR3 nucleotides read TGTGCCAGCAGCTTTGACAGGAACACTGAAGCTTTCTTT. Full variable domain (outside the CDR3, taken from reference TRBV5-4 and TRBJ1-1): ETGVTQSPTHLIKTRGQQVTLRCSSQSGHNTVSWYQQALGQGPQFIFQYYREEENGRGNFPPRFSGLQFPNYSSELNVNALELDDSALYLCASSFDRNTEAFFGQGTRLTVV.

The chain recombines TRBV2 with TRBJ2-1, with 7 bases aligning to TRBD2. V was clipped by 0 bases and J by 0 bases; unmatched bases: 5. CDR1 SNHLY and CDR2 FYNNEI come from the germline V gene. The CDR3 has 17 amino acids. The CDR3 is CASSEAWGGTSYNEQFF. The CDR3 DNA is TGTGCCAGCAGTGAAGCTTGGGGGGGAACCTCCTACAATGAGCAGTTCTTC.

This chain joins TRBV27 and TRBJ2-1, with a weak D call TRBD2 (6 bases). The V and J ends lost 4 bases and 4 bases respectively, with 20 bases between them. Germline V gene data show CDR1 as MNHEY and CDR2 as SMNVEV (reference sequence). The CDR3 is 17 residues long. The CDR3 DNA is TGTGCCAGCAGTTATGAGCGTGGAGGGCGGATTTACAATGAGCAGTTCTTC. Translation: CASSYERGGRIYNEQFF.

V usage is TRBV19 and J usage is TRBJ1-1; 7 nucleotides agree with TRBD1. This CDR3 spans 14 amino acids. Looked up from germline, CDR1 is LNHDA and CDR2 is SQIVND (reference sequence). Unmatched junction bases numbered 6, after V lost 2 bases and J lost 6 bases. The chain's CDR3 is CASSIMRQGAEAFF. The CDR3 DNA reads TGTGCCAGTAGTATAATGAGGCAGGGGGCTGAAGCTTTCTTT.

Comments on this clone: One end of the junction is discordant with germline, which a read error may explain. The gene calls are TRBV7-9 and TRBJ2-7; 11 bases are a match to TRBD2. Germline V CDR1 and CDR2: SEHNR, FQNEAQ (reference sequence). The CDR3 is made up of 15 amino acids. For the CDR3, the DNA is TGTGCCAGCAGCCTAGCTAGCGGGGGGCCGGGGGAGCAGTACTTC. Its protein is CASSLASGGPGEQYF. The whole variable domain, remainder taken from reference TRBV7-9 and TRBJ2-7, is DTGVSQNPRHKITKRGQNVTFRCDPISEHNRLYWYRQTLGQGPEFLTYFQNEAQLEKSRLLSDRFSAERPKGSFSTLEIQRTEQGDSAMYLCASSLASGGPGEQYFGPGTRLTVT.

The J gene is TRBJ2-3, the V gene TRBV7-9; 8 bases agree with TRBD2. Germline V CDR1 and CDR2: SEHNR, FQNEAQ (reference sequence). V lost 4 bases to trimming and J lost 2 bases; unmatched junction nucleotides: 11. CDR3 length: 17 amino acids. The CDR3 is CASSSAASGFHTDTQYF. DNA of the CDR3: TGTGCCAGCAGCTCCGCAGCTAGCGGGTTTCACACAGATACGCAGTATTTT.

This rearrangement joins TRBV6-5 to TRBJ2-1; 10 bases match TRBD2. This CDR3 contains 15 residues. Germline-derived CDR1 and CDR2 are MNHEY and SVGAGI. V shed 8 bases, J shed 7 bases, and the junction held 11 bases outside the gene matches. CDR3 loop: CASRRSGRANNEQFF. The DNA of the CDR3 is TGTGCCAGCCGTAGGAGCGGGAGGGCGAATAATGAGCAGTTCTTC.

The chain links TRBV3-1 (or the pseudogene TRBV3-2) to TRBJ1-6; tentative D call: TRBD1 (6 bases). The CDR3 is 13 residues long. In germline, CDR1 is LGHDT, CDR2 YNNKEL (reference sequence). V was pared by 6 bases and J by 7 bases, with 10 bases between. The CDR3, as DNA: TGTGCCAGCAGACAGCAGGGGAATTCACCCCTCCACTTT. Its translation is CASRQQGNSPLHF.

The chain links TRBV11-2 to TRBJ2-2, with 10 positions matching TRBD2. Germline V gives CDR1 SGHAT, CDR2 FQNNGV. The CDR3 covers 17 residues. Trimming at V came to 0 bases and at J to 1 base, leaving 2 bases not matched to a gene. The CDR3 sequence is CASSLEGLAVNTGELFF. CDR3 bases: TGTGCCAGCAGCTTAGAAGGACTAGCGGTGAACACCGGGGAGCTGTTTTTT.

The CDR3 nucleotides are TGTGCCAGTAGTAACACGGGACTAGCGGGAGTAGGGACCGGGGAGCTGTTTTTT. This encodes CASSNTGLAGVGTGELFF. The chain couples TRBV19 to TRBJ2-2; TRBD2 matches at 14 bases. The V and J ends lost 4 bases and 5 bases, in that order; junction bases with no gene match: 9. The germline V gene encodes CDR1 LNHDA and CDR2 SQIVND (reference sequence). This CDR3 has 18 amino acids.

This clone was counted a single time. The gene calls are TRBV9 and TRBJ2-5, with TRBD2 identical over 9 bases. Germline V CDR1 and CDR2: SGDLS, YYNGEE. V lost 2 bases, J lost 2 bases, and 4 bases stayed unmatched. There are 15 residues in the CDR3. The CDR3 spells CASSVSGSGQETQYF. The CDR3 nucleotides are TGTGCCAGCAGCGTTAGCGGGAGCGGTCAAGAGACCCAGTACTTC.

The chain carries TRBV5-6 and TRBJ2-4; the D gene is possibly TRBD1 (5 bases). CDR1 and CDR2 from the germline V gene are SGHDT and YYEEEE. CDR3 size: 16 residues. V was cut by 4 bases and J by 6 bases, with 20 bases left in between. The CDR3 DNA sequence: TGTGCCAGCAGCAAAAGGGGAACACGGTCCCCAAACATTCAGTACTTC. It translates to CASSKRGTRSPNIQYF.

The chain is built from TRBV6-2 or TRBV6-3 and TRBJ2-3; D unclear. Germline loops: CDR1 MNHEY, CDR2 SVGEGT. Trimming left V 4 bases short and J 11 bases short, with 10 bases between. The CDR3 spans 11 residues. CDR3 amino acids: CASSSKSGQYF. For the CDR3, the DNA is TGTGCCAGCAGTTCAAAGTCGGGGCAGTATTTT.

The chain is built from TRBV4-3 and TRBJ2-5; 11 bases agree with TRBD2. CDR3 length equals 18 residues. The V gene end was trimmed by 3 bases and the J gene end by 5 bases; junction bases not matched to a gene: 14. The germline V gene encodes CDR1 LGHNA and CDR2 YSLEER. The CDR3 DNA reads as TGCGCCAGCAGCCATACCCTGACGTCTAGCGGGGGGCCGGAGACCCAGTACTTC. Amino acid sequence: CASSHTLTSSGGPETQYF.